The entry below describes one T cell receptor (beta chain). What it binds is unknown. The data were produced by immunoSEQ multiplex PCR, yet TCRdb's version contains in-frame clones alone and is incomplete. The repertoire has 150,000 to 200,000 clones, 90% of them found once; the top ten carry roughly 6.5%. The data derive from a study of T cell responses to AZD1222 COVID-19 vaccine. Study summary: Some second doses came at about 4 weeks and others at about 12 weeks; these were pooled.

This CDR3 spans 15 amino acids. Trimming stripped 1 base from V and 3 bases from J, with 12 bases between. Germline V gene lookup returns CDR1 LNHNV and CDR2 YYDKDF (reference sequence). Study findings and constraints: Sampled repertoires all dated from after the peak T cell response.

The source of this sequence is an adult in good health. Here the sequenced sample was peripheral blood, taken on day 0 of AZD1222 vaccination. The genes are TRBV15 and TRBJ1-1; D remains unclear. The CDR3 spells CATSRGASLDTEAFF. The CDR3 DNA is TGTGCCACCAGCAGAGGTGCCAGCCTAGACACTGAAGCTTTCTTT.